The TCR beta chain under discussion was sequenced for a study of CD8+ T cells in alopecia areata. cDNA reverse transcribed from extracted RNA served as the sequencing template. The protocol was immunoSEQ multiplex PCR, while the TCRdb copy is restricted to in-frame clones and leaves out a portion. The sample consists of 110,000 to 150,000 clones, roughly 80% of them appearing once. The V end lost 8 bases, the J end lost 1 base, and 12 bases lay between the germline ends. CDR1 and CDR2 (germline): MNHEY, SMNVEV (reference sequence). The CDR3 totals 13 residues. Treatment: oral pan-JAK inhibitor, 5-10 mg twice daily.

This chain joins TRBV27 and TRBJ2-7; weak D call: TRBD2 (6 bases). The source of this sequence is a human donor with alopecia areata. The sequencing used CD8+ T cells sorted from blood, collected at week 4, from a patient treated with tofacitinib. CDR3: CASGPGVSYEQYF. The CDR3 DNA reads TGTGCCAGCGGGCCGGGGGTATCCTACGAGCAGTACTTC.